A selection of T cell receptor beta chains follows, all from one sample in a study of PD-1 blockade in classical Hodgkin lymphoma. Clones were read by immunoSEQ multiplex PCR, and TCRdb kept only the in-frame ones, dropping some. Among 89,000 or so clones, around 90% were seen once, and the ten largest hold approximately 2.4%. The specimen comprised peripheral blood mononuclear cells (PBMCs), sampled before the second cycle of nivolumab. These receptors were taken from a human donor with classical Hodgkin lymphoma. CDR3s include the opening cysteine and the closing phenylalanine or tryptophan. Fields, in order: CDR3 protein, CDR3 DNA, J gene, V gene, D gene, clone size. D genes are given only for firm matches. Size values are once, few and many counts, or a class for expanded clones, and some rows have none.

CASSVGTGTETQYF | TGTGCCAGCAGCGTAGGGACAGGGACGGAGACCCAGTACTTC | TRBJ2-5 | TRBV9 | TRBD1 | .
CASSYDLGQRNIQYF | TGTGCCAGCAGTTACGACCTGGGACAGAGAAACATTCAGTACTTC | TRBJ2-4 | TRBV6-5 | TRBD1 | .
CASSRDLAHEQFF | TGTGCCAGCTCACGAGACTTGGCCCATGAGCAGTTCTTC | TRBJ2-1 | TRBV18 | . | .
CARMGGGPADEQYF | TGTGCCAGGATGGGGGGAGGGCCTGCAGACGAGCAGTACTTC | TRBJ2-7 | TRBV27 | TRBD2 | .
CASSPGQAYEQYF | TGCGCCAGCAGTCCTGGACAGGCCTACGAGCAGTACTTC | TRBJ2-7 | TRBV4-1 | TRBD1 | .
CASSKGATNEKLFF | TGCGCCAGCAGCAAAGGTGCAACTAATGAAAAACTGTTTTTT | TRBJ1-4 | TRBV5-1 | . | once
CASSLASLFRLHTDTQYF | TGTGCCAGCAGCTTAGCTTCTTTATTTCGCCTTCACACAGATACGCAGTATTTT | TRBJ2-3 | TRBV7-2 | . | .
CSVGNRGRVYGYTF | TGCAGCGTGGGAAACAGGGGGCGCGTCTATGGCTACACCTTC | TRBJ1-2 | TRBV29-1 | TRBD1 | .
CASSVALRTDRTNYGYTF | TGTGCCAGCAGCGTAGCTCTTAGGACAGATCGAACTAACTATGGCTACACCTTC | TRBJ1-2 | TRBV9 | . | .
CASRGLVHEQFF | TGTGCCAGCAGAGGACTAGTACATGAGCAGTTCTTC | TRBJ2-1 | TRBV2 | TRBD2 | .
CASREGGIGELFF | TGTGCCAGCAGGGAGGGTGGGATCGGGGAGCTGTTTTTT | TRBJ2-2 | TRBV25-1 | . | .
CASSLVRVGKNIQYF | TGTGCCAGCAGCTTAGTCCGCGTGGGGAAAAACATTCAGTACTTC | TRBJ2-4 | TRBV7-3 | . | once
CASSPWENTIYF | TGTGCCAGCAGCCCATGGGAGAACACCATATATTTT | TRBJ1-3 | TRBV9 | . | .
CASTPSIGQSSYEQYF | TGTGCCAGCACCCCGTCGATTGGTCAGAGCTCCTACGAGCAGTACTTC | TRBJ2-7 | TRBV7-6 | . | .
CASSPGRMNTEAFF | TGCGCCAGCAGCCCGGGCCGTATGAACACTGAAGCTTTCTTT | TRBJ1-1 | TRBV5-1 | . | .
CASSPETRGYEQYF | TGTGCCAGCAGTCCCGAAACAAGGGGCTACGAGCAGTACTTC | TRBJ2-7 | TRBV7-6 | . | .
CASSYRGETQYF | TGTGCCAGCAGTTACAGGGGGGAGACCCAGTACTTC | TRBJ2-5 | TRBV6-5 | . | .
CASSFGRVPQFF | TGTGCCAGCAGTTTTGGGCGGGTCCCCCAGTTCTTC | TRBJ2-1 | TRBV27 | . | .
CAWSVVGAPKNIQYF | TGTGCCTGGAGTGTAGTGGGGGCGCCCAAAAACATTCAGTACTTC | TRBJ2-4 | TRBV30 | . | .
CASSPLGVLAGSNTGELFF | TGTGCCAGCAGTCCCCTTGGAGTACTAGCGGGATCGAACACCGGGGAGCTGTTTTTT | TRBJ2-2 | TRBV27 | TRBD2 | .
CASSPGPWINTEAFF | TGTGCCAGCTCACCAGGACCCTGGATTAACACTGAAGCTTTCTTT | TRBJ1-1 | TRBV18 | . | .
CAWRGGLNQETQYF | TGTGCCTGGAGGGGGGGGCTAAACCAAGAGACCCAGTACTTC | TRBJ2-5 | TRBV30 | . | .